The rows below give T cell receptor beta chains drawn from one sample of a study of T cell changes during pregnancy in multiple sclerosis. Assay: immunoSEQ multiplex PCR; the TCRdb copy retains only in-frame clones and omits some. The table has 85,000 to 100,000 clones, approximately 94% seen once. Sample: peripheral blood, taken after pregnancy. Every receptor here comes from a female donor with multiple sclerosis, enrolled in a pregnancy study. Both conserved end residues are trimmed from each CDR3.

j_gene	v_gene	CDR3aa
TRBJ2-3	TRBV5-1	ASSLRGTRQDTQY
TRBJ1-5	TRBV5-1	ASSLDGYRQPQH
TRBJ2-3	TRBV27	ASSPSSDTQY
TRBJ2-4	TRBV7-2	ASSPLTSPIWDPKNIQY
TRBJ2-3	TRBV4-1	ASSQEGRQASTDTQY
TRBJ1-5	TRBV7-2	ASSLDRWTNQPQH
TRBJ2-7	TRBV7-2	ASSPRGGWVEQY
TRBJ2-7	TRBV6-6	ASSYSDKDEQY
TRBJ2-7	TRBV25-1	ATENGQGYEQY
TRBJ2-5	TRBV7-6	ASSLPDRAEETQY
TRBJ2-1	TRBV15	ATSRATSGRAHEQF
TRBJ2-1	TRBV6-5	ASSPTSGSPEQF
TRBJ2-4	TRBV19	ASSQAGLAGVGVKNIQY